This T cell receptor (beta chain) was identified in a study of shared clonotypes between healthy human individuals. Across the study: The donors, two women and a few men, were aged 18 to 49. Each donor had three CD4 naive, three CD4 memory, two CD8 naive and one CD8 memory plate. Study-wide findings and caveats: Few donors restricted represented genetic and exposure-history diversity.

With regard to this clone: Its antigen is unknown.

The study drew its donors from healthy HIV-negative adults without recent acute infections or vaccinations. This CDR3 has 16 amino acids. Trimming pared 3 bases from V and 0 bases from J, leaving 12 bases between. Looked up from germline, CDR1 is LNHDA and CDR2 is SQIVND (reference sequence). Here immunoSEQ multiplex PCR was the method, and the copy in TCRdb shows in-frame clones only, minus some. The sample holds about 730,000 clones; roughly 72% are singletons and the top ten take over 1.5%. The TCR sequence derives from a woman aged 25 to 39 in good health. Material for sequencing was memory CD4+ T cells sorted from blood. Stated subset: CD45RA-negative fraction. The V call is TRBV19, the J call TRBJ2-4, with D perhaps given as TRBD1 or TRBD2 (5 bases each). CDR3 nucleotides: TGTGCCAGTAGTATGGGGGACGGTCTAGCCAAAAACATTCAGTACTTC. It codes for CASSMGDGLAKNIQYF.